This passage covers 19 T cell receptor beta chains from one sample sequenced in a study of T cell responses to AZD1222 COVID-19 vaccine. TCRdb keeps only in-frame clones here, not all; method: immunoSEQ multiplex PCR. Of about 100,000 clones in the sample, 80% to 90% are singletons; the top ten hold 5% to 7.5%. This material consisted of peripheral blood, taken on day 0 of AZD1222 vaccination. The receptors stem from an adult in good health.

The CDR3 loop reads CASSPGQGLGRNQPQHF. DNA for the CDR3: TGTGCCAGTAGTCCCGGACAGGGGTTGGGGAGAAATCAGCCCCAGCATTTT. V is TRBV19 and J is TRBJ1-5, with TRBD1 identical over 9 bases. The CDR3 is made up of 17 amino acids. The V segment lost 5 bases and the J segment 4 bases; nucleotides outside the gene matches: 12. Germline values: CDR1 LNHDA, CDR2 SQIVND (reference sequence). The full variable domain, its missing parts supplied by reference TRBV19 and TRBJ1-5, is DGGITQSPKYLFRKEGQNVTLSCEQNLNHDAMYWYRQDPGQGLRLIYYSQIVNDFQKGDIAEGYSVSREKKESFPLTVTSAQKNPTAFYLCASSPGQGLGRNQPQHFGDGTRLSIL.

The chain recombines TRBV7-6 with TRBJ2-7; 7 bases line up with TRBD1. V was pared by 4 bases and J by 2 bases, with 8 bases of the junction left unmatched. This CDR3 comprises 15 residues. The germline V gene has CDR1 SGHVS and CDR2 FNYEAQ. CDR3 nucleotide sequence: TGTGCCAGCAGCTCAATGACAGGGACGGCCTACGAGCAGTACTTC. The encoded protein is CASSSMTGTAYEQYF.

The CDR3 loop is CAWRGAPAGGTEAFF. The CDR3 coding sequence is TGTGCCTGGAGGGGCGCTCCCGCAGGGGGGACTGAAGCTTTCTTT. The chain carries TRBV30 and TRBJ1-1; the match to TRBD1 covers 7 bases. Germline trimming cut 3 bases from V and 5 bases from J; bases unmatched to any gene: 12. CDR3 length: 15 amino acids. Germline-derived CDR1 and CDR2 are GTSNPN and SVGIG (reference sequence). The full variable domain, completed using reference TRBV30 and TRBJ1-1, is SQTIHQWPATLVQPVGSPLSLECTVEGTSNPNLYWYRQAAGRGLQLLFYSVGIGQISSEVPQNLSASRPQDRQFILSSKKLLLSDSGFYLCAWRGAPAGGTEAFFGQGTRLTVV.

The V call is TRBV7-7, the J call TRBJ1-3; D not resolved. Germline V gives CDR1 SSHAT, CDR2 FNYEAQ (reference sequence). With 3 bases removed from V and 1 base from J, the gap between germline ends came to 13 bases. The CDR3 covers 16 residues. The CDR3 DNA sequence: TGTGCCAGCAGCTTCGTCCAGGTCACGTCTGGAAACACCATATATTTT. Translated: CASSFVQVTSGNTIYF.

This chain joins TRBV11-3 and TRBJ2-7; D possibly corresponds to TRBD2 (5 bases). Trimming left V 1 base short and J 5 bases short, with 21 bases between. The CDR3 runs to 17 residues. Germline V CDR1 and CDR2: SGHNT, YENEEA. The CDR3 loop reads CASSLGSSAASTNEQYF. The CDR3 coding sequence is TGTGCCAGCAGCTTAGGATCTTCAGCGGCCTCTACTAACGAGCAGTACTTC.

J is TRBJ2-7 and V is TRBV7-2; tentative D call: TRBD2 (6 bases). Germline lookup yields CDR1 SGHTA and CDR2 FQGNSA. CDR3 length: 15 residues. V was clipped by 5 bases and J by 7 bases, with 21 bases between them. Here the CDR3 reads CASSPPGRGGREQYF. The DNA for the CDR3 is TGTGCCAGCAGCCCCCCGGGTAGGGGAGGTAGGGAGCAGTACTTC.

CDR3 in amino acids: CASTSLNTEAFF. For the CDR3, the DNA is TGTGCCAGCACTAGTTTGAACACTGAAGCTTTCTTT. The J gene is TRBJ1-1, the V gene TRBV6-5; D is ambiguous. CDR3 length: 12 amino acids. The germline V gene has CDR1 MNHEY and CDR2 SVGAGI. V lost 7 bases and J lost 0, with 6 bases in between.

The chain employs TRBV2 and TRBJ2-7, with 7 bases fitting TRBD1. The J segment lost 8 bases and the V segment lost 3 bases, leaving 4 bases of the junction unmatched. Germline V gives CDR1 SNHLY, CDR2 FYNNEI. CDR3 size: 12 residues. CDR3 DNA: TGTGCCAGCAGTGAGACAGGGTCTAAGCAGTACTTC. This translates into CASSETGSKQYF.

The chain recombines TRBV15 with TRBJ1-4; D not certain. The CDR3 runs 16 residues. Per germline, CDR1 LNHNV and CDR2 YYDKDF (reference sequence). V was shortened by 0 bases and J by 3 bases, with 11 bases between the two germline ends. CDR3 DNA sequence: TGTGCCACCAGCAGAGATCGGGCAGCTTCTAATGAAAAACTGTTTTTT. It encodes CATSRDRAASNEKLFF.

The CDR3 bases are TGTGCCAGCAGCTTGGGTAGCGGATACACAGATACGCAGTATTTT. This sequence encodes CASSLGSGYTDTQYF. This rearrangement joins TRBV7-8 to TRBJ2-3; D perhaps matches TRBD2 (6 bases). Germline V gives CDR1 SGHVS, CDR2 FQNEAQ. This CDR3 spans 15 amino acids. The V end lost 3 bases, the J end lost 2 bases, and 12 bases lay between the germline ends.

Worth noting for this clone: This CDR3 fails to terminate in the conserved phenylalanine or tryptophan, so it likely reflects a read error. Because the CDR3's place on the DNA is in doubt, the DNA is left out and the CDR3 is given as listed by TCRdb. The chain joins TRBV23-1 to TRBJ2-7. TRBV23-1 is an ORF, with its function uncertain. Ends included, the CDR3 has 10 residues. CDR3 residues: CASSQFDEDA.

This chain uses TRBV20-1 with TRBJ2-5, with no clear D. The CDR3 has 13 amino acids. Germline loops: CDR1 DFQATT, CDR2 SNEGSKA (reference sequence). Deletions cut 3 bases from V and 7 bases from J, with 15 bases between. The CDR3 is CSASGPASGTQYF. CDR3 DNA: TGCAGTGCTAGTGGGCCCGCGAGTGGGACCCAGTACTTC.

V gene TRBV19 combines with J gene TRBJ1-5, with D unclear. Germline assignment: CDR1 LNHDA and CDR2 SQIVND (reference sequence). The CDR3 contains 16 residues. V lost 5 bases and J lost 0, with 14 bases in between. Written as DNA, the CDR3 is TGTGCCAGTAGTCCCATCGGACGGTATAGCAATCAGCCCCAGCATTTT. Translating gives CASSPIGRYSNQPQHF. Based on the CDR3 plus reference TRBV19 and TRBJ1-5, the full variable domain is DGGITQSPKYLFRKEGQNVTLSCEQNLNHDAMYWYRQDPGQGLRLIYYSQIVNDFQKGDIAEGYSVSREKKESFPLTVTSAQKNPTAFYLCASSPIGRYSNQPQHFGDGTRLSIL.

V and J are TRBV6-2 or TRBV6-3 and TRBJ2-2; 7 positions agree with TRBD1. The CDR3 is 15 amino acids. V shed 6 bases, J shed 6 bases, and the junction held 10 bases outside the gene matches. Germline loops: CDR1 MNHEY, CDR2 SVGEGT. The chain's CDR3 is CASSLIEGASGELFF. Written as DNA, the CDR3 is TGTGCCAGCAGCCTTATAGAGGGGGCATCCGGGGAGCTGTTTTTT.

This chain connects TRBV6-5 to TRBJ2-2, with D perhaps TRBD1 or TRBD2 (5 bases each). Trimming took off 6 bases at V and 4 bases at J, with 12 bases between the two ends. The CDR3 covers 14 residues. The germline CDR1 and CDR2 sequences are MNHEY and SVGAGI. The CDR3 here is CASSSPGTTGELFF. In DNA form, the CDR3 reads TGTGCCAGCAGCTCCCCCGGGACCACCGGGGAGCTGTTTTTT.

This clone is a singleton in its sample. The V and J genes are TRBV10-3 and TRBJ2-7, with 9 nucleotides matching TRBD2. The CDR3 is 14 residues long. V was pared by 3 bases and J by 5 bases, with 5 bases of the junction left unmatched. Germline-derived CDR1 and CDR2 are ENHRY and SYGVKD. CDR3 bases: TGTGCCATCAGTGATTTAGCGGGAGCGAACGAGCAGTACTTC. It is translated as CAISDLAGANEQYF.

CDR3 in amino acids: CAWSVQGGGEKLFF. The CDR3 DNA follows: TGTGCCTGGAGTGTACAAGGGGGAGGCGAAAAACTGTTTTTT. This sequence joins TRBV30 and TRBJ1-4; TRBD1 is a possible D gene (6 bases). The CDR3 is made up of 14 amino acids. Germline CDR1 reads GTSNPN; CDR2 reads SVGIG (reference sequence). V was clipped by 0 bases and J by 8 bases, with 13 bases between them.

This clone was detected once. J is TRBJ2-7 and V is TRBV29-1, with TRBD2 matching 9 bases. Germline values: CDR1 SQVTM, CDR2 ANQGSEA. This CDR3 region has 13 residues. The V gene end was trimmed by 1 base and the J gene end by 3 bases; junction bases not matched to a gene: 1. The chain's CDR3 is CSVEGTSVYEQYF. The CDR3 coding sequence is TGCAGCGTTGAAGGGACTAGCGTCTACGAGCAGTACTTC.

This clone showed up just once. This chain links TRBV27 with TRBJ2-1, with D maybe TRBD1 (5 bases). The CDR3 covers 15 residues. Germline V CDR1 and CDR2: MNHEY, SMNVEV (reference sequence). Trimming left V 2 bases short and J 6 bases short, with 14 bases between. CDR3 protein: CASSLSQGWGNEQFF. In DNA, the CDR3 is TGTGCCAGCAGTTTAAGCCAGGGATGGGGCAATGAGCAGTTCTTC.